The clone carrying this TCR beta chain ranks as medium-sized (0.01 to 0.1%). The antigen is not known. TCRdb independently ran MiXCR on the multiplex PCR reads; one entry per CDR3 protein. The table shows tens of thousands of distinct CDR3 sequences, with 60% to 70% occurring only once. This entry belongs to a study of breast tumors, draining lymph nodes, adjacent tissues. Overall study results and limits: Most tumor T cells seemingly derive from lymph node, then expand in tumor. Tumor T cell lymph node origin was a supported hypothesis, not proven. Tumors had less TCR diversity than lymph nodes, more than nontumor tissue. Luminal-like breast cancer showed significantly higher tumor–nontumor repertoire similarity than basal-like.

The sample consisted of breast tumor tissue. This TCR was recovered from a female donor with breast cancer. Some clones in this sample may be carry-over from other donors' samples.

CDR3: CASRGGSVNSPLHF. The CDR3 region has the DNA TGCGCCAGCCGGGGGGGCTCGGTTAATTCACCCCTCCACTTT. The V call is TRBV5-1, the J call TRBJ1-6, with D perhaps matching TRBD1 (6 bases). Germline V gene data show CDR1 as SGHRS and CDR2 as YFSETQ. V was cut by 7 bases and J by 6 bases, with 14 bases left in between. There are 14 residues in the CDR3.